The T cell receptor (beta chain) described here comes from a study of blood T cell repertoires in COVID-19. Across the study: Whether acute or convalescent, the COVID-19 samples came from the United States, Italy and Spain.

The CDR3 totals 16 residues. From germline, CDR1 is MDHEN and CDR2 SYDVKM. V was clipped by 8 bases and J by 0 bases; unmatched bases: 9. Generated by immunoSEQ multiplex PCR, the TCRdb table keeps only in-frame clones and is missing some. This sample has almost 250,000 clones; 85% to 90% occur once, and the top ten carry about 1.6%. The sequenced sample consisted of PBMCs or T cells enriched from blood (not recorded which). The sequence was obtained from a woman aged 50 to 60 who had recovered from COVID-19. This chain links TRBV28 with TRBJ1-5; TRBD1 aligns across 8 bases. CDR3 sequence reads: CASDARTGFSNQPQHF. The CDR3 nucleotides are TGTGCCAGCGATGCACGGACAGGGTTTAGCAATCAGCCCCAGCATTTT.